This record concerns one T cell receptor (beta chain) sequence. This record comes from a study of shared clonotypes between healthy human individuals. Assay: immunoSEQ multiplex PCR; the TCRdb copy retains only in-frame clones and omits some. The sample has fewer than 850,000 clones, about 90% seen once. V was shortened by 5 bases and J by 5 bases, with 16 bases between the two germline ends. The CDR3 is 15 amino acids. The germline gives CDR1 SEHNR, CDR2 FQNEAQ (reference sequence). The sequence derives from a man younger than 30 in good health. Some clones in this sample may be carry-over from other donors' samples. Sequences were obtained from memory CD8+ T cells from PBMCs. Subset defined: CD45RO+ cells pooled with CCR7-negative TemRA cells. The chain links TRBV7-9 to TRBJ1-5, with D possibly TRBD1 on 5 matching bases. In DNA, the CDR3 is TGTGCCAGCAGCCAGAGCGGGGCAGTCCATCAGCCCCAGCATTTT. This encodes CASSQSGAVHQPQHF.